The 28 T cell receptor beta chains reported below all come from one sample, sequenced in a study of molecular identifiers for immune sequencing clone quantification. TCRdb re-called the PCR reads through MiXCR, storing one row per CDR3 protein. The sample shows roughly 630,000 distinct CDR3 sequences, over 25% of them seen only once. Material: naive CD8+ T cells from blood, with Jurkat cell RNA spiked in. Noted subset: FACS-sorted CD8+CD4-CCR7+CD45RA+ naive T cells. These receptor sequences come from a human donor in good health. Some libraries in this study had Jurkat cell RNA spiked in.

This clonotype has a count of ten or more. The CDR3 loop reads CASSLVGLGTDTQYF. In DNA, the CDR3 is TGTGCCAGCAGCTTAGTGGGACTCGGCACAGATACGCAGTATTTT. This sequence joins TRBV7-2 and TRBJ2-3; D may be TRBD2 (6 bases). The V end was cut by 1 base, the J end by 1 base, with 9 bases between. The CDR3 is made up of 15 amino acids. Germline V lookup: CDR1 SGHTA, CDR2 FQGNSA.

This clonotype came up a few times. The rearrangement joins TRBV30 to TRBJ2-1; weak D call: TRBD2 (6 bases). The CDR3 runs to 12 residues. Germline V gives CDR1 GTSNPN, CDR2 SVGIG (reference sequence). Trimming shortened V by 4 bases and J by 9 bases, and 13 bases separated the two germline ends. The CDR3 sequence: CAWTPPSAEQFF. In DNA, the CDR3 is TGTGCCTGGACGCCCCCTAGCGCTGAGCAGTTCTTC.

This clonotype was found many times. The chain joins TRBV4-1 to TRBJ1-6; D gene unclear. This CDR3 is built from 15 residues. V was trimmed by 0 bases and J by 5 bases, leaving 8 bases between them. Germline assignment: CDR1 MGHRA and CDR2 YSYEKL. The CDR3 DNA follows: TGCGCCAGCAGCCAAGAGGGAAGAGATAATTCACCCCTCCACTTT. Translating gives CASSQEGRDNSPLHF.

This clonotype occurred many times. The J gene is TRBJ2-7, the V gene TRBV20-1; either TRBD1 or TRBD2 may fit D (5 bases each). In germline, CDR1 is DFQATT, CDR2 SNEGSKA (reference sequence). The CDR3 is 13 residues long. V lost 5 bases, J lost 0 bases, and 11 bases lay in between. In DNA form, the CDR3 reads TGCAGTGCTGGGGGTCTTTCCTCCTACGAGCAGTACTTC. Protein sequence: CSAGGLSSYEQYF.

A few counts support this clonotype. The rearrangement links TRBV20-1 to TRBJ1-3; TRBD1 might be the D (6 bases). CDR3 length: 14 residues. Looked up from germline, CDR1 is DFQATT and CDR2 is SNEGSKA (reference sequence). V lost 4 bases and J 7 bases, leaving 17 bases between the germline ends. Here the CDR3 DNA reads TGCAGTGCTACCGCCGGACAGCTCGAGAACACCATATATTTT. Amino acids: CSATAGQLENTIYF.

A few counts support this clonotype. This chain uses TRBV10-3 with TRBJ2-3; D possibly corresponds to TRBD2 (6 bases). The CDR3 runs to 18 residues. Germline V gives CDR1 ENHRY, CDR2 SYGVKD. The ends were cut back, 3 bases at V and 5 bases at J, with 24 bases in the middle. Written as DNA, the CDR3 is TGTGCCATCAGTGACTTCGGCGAGAGCGCCCCGGGGGAAGATACGCAGTATTTT. Residues: CAISDFGESAPGEDTQYF.

Comment on this clonotype: A much larger clone differs from this one at a single base, so this may be a read error. CDR3 sequence reads: CSVDSQWTGDTEAFF. CDR3 nucleotides: TGCAGCGTTGATAGCCAATGGACAGGGGACACTGAAGCTTTCTTT. The chain is built from TRBV29-1 and TRBJ1-1; TRBD1 aligns across 9 bases. After removal of 3 bases from V and 3 bases from J, the junction contained 8 bases not matched to a gene. This CDR3 spans 15 amino acids. In germline, CDR1 is SQVTM, CDR2 ANQGSEA.

This clonotype was detected only a few times. V usage is TRBV30 and J usage is TRBJ2-3; D remains ambiguous. Between the trimmed V and J ends, which lost 0 bases and 5 bases, there was a span of 21 bases. Germline assignment: CDR1 GTSNPN and CDR2 SVGIG (reference sequence). CDR3 length: 17 amino acids. The CDR3 DNA reads as TGTGCCTGGAGTGTACCGTCTGGTTTGAGGTGGCAAGATACGCAGTATTTT. Protein product: CAWSVPSGLRWQDTQYF.

This clonotype was seen a few times. The CDR3, as DNA: TGTGCCAGCAGCGCCGTCCTAGCGGGGGGGCCCGATGAGCAGTTCTTC. It is translated as CASSAVLAGGPDEQFF. The V call is TRBV12-3 or TRBV12-4, the J call TRBJ2-1; 12 nucleotides line up with TRBD2. J lost 8 bases, V lost 6 bases, and 11 bases had no gene match. The CDR3 loop spans 16 amino acids.

A note on this clonotype: A much larger clone differs by one base, so this may be a read error. The chain is built from TRBV24-1 and TRBJ2-7, with TRBD1 matching over 8 bases. The germline gives CDR1 KGHDR, CDR2 SFDVKD. This CDR3 is built from 12 residues. The CDR3 DNA sequence: TGTGCCACCAGTGATGCAGGGGGCGAGCAGCACTTC. This codes for CATSDAGGEQHF.

V is TRBV4-1 and J is TRBJ1-2; D is unresolved. The CDR3 consists of 15 residues. Trimming left V 2 bases short and J 6 bases short, with 16 bases between. CDR1 is MGHRA and CDR2 is YSYEKL in the germline V gene. The CDR3 is CASSQHVAIRDGYTF. CDR3 nucleotide sequence: TGCGCCAGCAGCCAACATGTCGCAATAAGAGATGGCTACACCTTC.

The chain combines TRBV5-3 with TRBJ2-5; 8 nucleotides match TRBD1. TRBV5-3 is treated as an ORF (open reading frame) with a function not yet certain. This CDR3 is 15 amino acids long. V dropped 8 bases and J dropped 12; count of bases not matched to a gene: 21. The chain's CDR3 is CASTRQGARRENEYF. For the CDR3, the DNA is TGTGCCAGTACCCGGCAGGGGGCTCGGAGAGAGAACGAGTACTTC.

Only a few counts were recorded for this clonotype. CDR3 DNA: TGCAGTGCTAGAGCTCTACACCTTATCCCAGACAGATACACTGAAGCTTTCTTT. Its protein product is CSARALHLIPDRYTEAFF. The chain recombines TRBV20-1 with TRBJ1-1; maybe TRBD1 (5 bases). V was clipped by 1 base and J by 3 bases, with 24 bases between them. The CDR3 runs to 18 residues. CDR1 and CDR2 from the germline V gene are DFQATT and SNEGSKA (reference sequence).

This clonotype showed up just a few times. This may be a read error, as it is one base from a much larger clone. No conserved phenylalanine or tryptophan is present at the end of the CDR3, so a read error is the likely explanation. The chain carries TRBV5-1 and TRBJ2-3; TRBD2 matches 8 bases. The V gene's germline CDR1 is SGHRS and CDR2 YFSETQ. The CDR3 covers 15 residues. V lost 0 bases to trimming and J lost 2 bases; unmatched junction nucleotides: 2. For the CDR3, the DNA is TGCGCCAGCAGCTTGGGACTAGCGACCACAGATACGCAGTATCTT. Its protein is CASSLGLATTDTQYL.

This clonotype was recorded at least ten times. The chain joins TRBV9 to TRBJ2-5; D remains unclear. This CDR3 contains 15 residues. V lost 4 bases and J 2 bases, leaving 15 bases between the germline ends. The germline V gene has CDR1 SGDLS and CDR2 YYNGEE. The CDR3 nucleotides are TGTGCCAGCAGCACCCGACCAGATCGGCAAGAGACCCAGTACTTC. Amino acids: CASSTRPDRQETQYF.

This clonotype was observed a few times. The chain employs TRBV5-6 and TRBJ2-7; tentatively, D is TRBD1 (6 bases). The V gene's germline CDR1 is SGHDT and CDR2 YYEEEE. This CDR3 comprises 15 residues. Deletions cut 3 bases from V and 0 bases from J, with 13 bases between. The CDR3 region has the DNA TGTGCCAGCAGCTGGGGGCCCCCCAGCTCCTACGAGCAGTACTTC. Its protein is CASSWGPPSSYEQYF. Full variable domain (rest looked up from reference TRBV5-6 and TRBJ2-7): DAGVTQSPTHLIKTRGQQVTLRCSPKSGHDTVSWYQQALGQGPQFIFQYYEEEERQRGNFPDRFSGHQFPNYSSELNVNALLLGDSALYLCASSWGPPSSYEQYFGPGTRLTVT.

This clonotype occurred many times. The V gene is TRBV4-1, the J gene TRBJ1-2; D gene unclear. The CDR3 is 13 amino acids. The ends were cut back, 0 bases at V and 0 bases at J, with 2 bases in the middle. Germline CDR1 MGHRA, CDR2 YSYEKL. CDR3 DNA sequence: TGCGCCAGCAGCCAAGATACTAACTATGGCTACACCTTC. This encodes CASSQDTNYGYTF.

This clonotype was counted only a few times. The chain links TRBV19 to TRBJ2-6; D call uncertain. Germline V gene lookup returns CDR1 LNHDA and CDR2 SQIVND (reference sequence). Trimming removed 5 bases at V and 3 bases at J, with 17 bases between. This CDR3 has 17 residues. The CDR3, as DNA: TGTGCCAGTAGTGCAGGTGTGGTTTTCAGTGGGGCCAACGTCCTGACTTTC. This gives the protein CASSAGVVFSGANVLTF.

Comment on this clonotype: A read error is possible here, since a much larger clone lies one base away. The chain couples TRBV4-2 to TRBJ2-7; maybe TRBD1 (6 bases). Germline V CDR1 and CDR2: LGHNA, YNFKEQ. V lost 4 bases to trimming and J lost 3 bases, with 13 bases between them. There are 14 residues in the CDR3. As DNA, the CDR3 is TGTGCCAGCAGCCCTGGGGACACGGACTACGAGCAGTACTTC. As protein: CASSPGDTDYEQYF.

This clonotype has a handful of counts. V gene TRBV20-1 combines with J gene TRBJ2-3; a weak D match, TRBD1 (6 bases). Germline values: CDR1 DFQATT, CDR2 SNEGSKA (reference sequence). The CDR3 length is 17 residues. The V and J ends lost 0 bases and 6 bases respectively, with 22 bases between them. The CDR3 sequence is CSARDNQRTAIGDTQYF. The CDR3 coding sequence is TGCAGTGCTAGAGATAACCAGCGGACAGCGATCGGGGATACGCAGTATTTT.

This clonotype turned up a few times. The chain carries TRBV30 and TRBJ1-2, with D tentatively TRBD1 (5 bases). Trimming removed 4 bases at V and 2 bases at J, with 8 bases between. Germline V gene sequence: CDR1 GTSNPN, CDR2 SVGIG (reference sequence). The length of the CDR3 is 12 residues. CDR3 nucleotide sequence: TGTGCCTGGAATCCAGGGAACTATGGCTACACCTTC. Protein: CAWNPGNYGYTF.

The V call is TRBV30, the J call TRBJ1-5; D is ambiguous. Germline V gene data show CDR1 as GTSNPN and CDR2 as SVGIG (reference sequence). V lost 1 base and J lost 4, with 8 bases in between. The CDR3 runs to 13 residues. In DNA form, the CDR3 reads TGTGCCTGGAGTGACCACGATAATCAGCCCCAGCATTTT. Its protein is CAWSDHDNQPQHF. The full variable domain, its missing parts supplied by reference TRBV30 and TRBJ1-5, is SQTIHQWPATLVQPVGSPLSLECTVEGTSNPNLYWYRQAAGRGLQLLFYSVGIGQISSEVPQNLSASRPQDRQFILSSKKLLLSDSGFYLCAWSDHDNQPQHFGDGTRLSIL.

This clonotype was found many times. The V gene is TRBV5-5, the J gene TRBJ1-5; D is ambiguous. V was shortened by 0 bases and J by 5 bases, with 12 bases between the two germline ends. The CDR3 is 15 amino acids. Germline V lookup: CDR1 SGHKS, CDR2 YYEKEE (reference sequence). The DNA of the CDR3 is TGTGCCAGCAGCTTGGAGGTCGGCAGAGATCAGCCCCAGCATTTT. Residues: CASSLEVGRDQPQHF.

The rearrangement uses TRBV4-1 and TRBJ2-3, with 7 bases identical to TRBD1. Germline V lookup: CDR1 MGHRA, CDR2 YSYEKL. Germline trimming cut 4 bases from V and 2 bases from J; bases unmatched to any gene: 12. The CDR3 has 17 amino acids. For the CDR3, the DNA is TGCGCCAGCAGCCCTAAAAAGGGACAGCTAACCACAGATACGCAGTATTTT. Translated: CASSPKKGQLTTDTQYF.

This clonotype was observed at least ten times. The chain carries TRBV29-1 and TRBJ2-7; 7 nucleotides match TRBD1. V lost 4 bases, J lost 2 bases, and 5 bases stayed unmatched. Germline V gene data show CDR1 as SQVTM and CDR2 as ANQGSEA. This CDR3 has 13 residues. This chain's CDR3 is CSVVDRATYEQYF. The CDR3 DNA follows: TGCAGCGTTGTCGACAGGGCCACCTACGAGCAGTACTTC.

This clonotype was detected a few times. This rearrangement joins TRBV27 to TRBJ1-1; the D gene is possibly TRBD1 (5 bases). Germline V gene sequence: CDR1 MNHEY, CDR2 SMNVEV (reference sequence). Trimming removed 6 bases at V and 3 bases at J, with 20 bases between. This CDR3 spans 16 amino acids. CDR3 in DNA: TGTGCCAGCAGCCCTATCGTGGGGGTCCCGGACACTGAAGCTTTCTTT. It translates to CASSPIVGVPDTEAFF.

Points on this clonotype: This sequence may be a read error, since a much larger clone differs from it by one base. This CDR3 is missing its conserved last phenylalanine or tryptophan, likely due to a read error. The V and J genes are TRBV20-1 and TRBJ2-7, with TRBD2 matching over 7 bases. Germline CDR1 is DFQATT and CDR2 is SNEGSKA (reference sequence). After removal of 5 bases from V and 1 base from J, the junction contained 8 bases not matched to a gene. The CDR3 has 14 residues. The CDR3 nucleotides read TGCAGTGCTCTCGAGCGGGGAGGTTCCTACGAGCAGTACTCC. Amino acid sequence: CSALERGGSYEQYS.

This rearrangement joins TRBV6-2 or TRBV6-3 to TRBJ2-3, with D perhaps matching TRBD2 (6 bases). The germline gives CDR1 MNHEY, CDR2 SVGEGT. Trimming took 2 bases from V and 6 from J, leaving 12 bases between them. This CDR3 region has 14 residues. Here the CDR3 reads CASSYGIGGDTQYF. The CDR3 DNA reads as TGTGCCAGCAGTTACGGGATCGGGGGTGATACGCAGTATTTT.